Following are 29 T cell receptor beta chains from one sample sequenced in a study of early T cells in non-severe SARS-CoV-2 infection. TCRdb ran MiXCR on the 5' RACE reads and lists one entry per CDR3 protein. The top ten hold just under 5% of the sample, which has 60,000 to 70,000 distinct CDR3 sequences, 4.9% seen once. Material: whole blood. The receptors originated from an adult who was a healthcare worker with PCR-confirmed SARS-CoV-2 infection or an uninfected control (not recorded which).

This clonotype has just a few counts. The V and J genes are TRBV7-8 and TRBJ2-4; perhaps TRBD1 as D (5 bases). Germline CDR1 and CDR2: SGHVS and FQNEAQ. V was cut by 3 bases and J by 0 bases, with 15 bases left in between. This CDR3 region has 17 residues. The CDR3 sequence: CASSFDLPRGAKNIQYF. For the CDR3, the DNA is TGTGCCAGCAGCTTTGATTTACCAAGGGGAGCCAAAAACATTCAGTACTTC.

The chain is built from TRBV4-1 and TRBJ2-1; unclear D gene. The germline CDR1 and CDR2 sequences are MGHRA and YSYEKL. The CDR3 extends over 14 amino acids. With 5 bases removed from V and 1 base from J, the gap between germline ends came to 9 bases. CDR3 sequence reads: CASSSYRSYNEQFF. In DNA, the CDR3 is TGCGCCAGCAGCTCCTACCGGTCCTACAATGAGCAGTTCTTC.

The rearrangement links TRBV12-3 or TRBV12-4 to TRBJ2-5, with a possible D match to TRBD2 (5 bases). This CDR3 contains 13 residues. Trimming stripped 0 bases from V and 4 bases from J, with 6 bases between. In DNA form, the CDR3 reads TGTGCCAGCAGTTTAGCGGGAGCAGAGACCCAGTACTTC. This sequence encodes CASSLAGAETQYF.

This clonotype was recorded many times. The gene calls are TRBV7-2 and TRBJ2-3, with 8 bases that match TRBD2. The CDR3 consists of 13 residues. Germline CDR1 is SGHTA and CDR2 is FQGNSA. J lost 5 bases, V lost 11 bases, and 9 bases had no gene match. CDR3 residues: CASSGGAQDTQYF. Written as DNA, the CDR3 is TGTGCCTCATCCGGGGGGGCCCAAGATACGCAGTATTTT. Using reference TRBV7-2 and TRBJ2-3 for the parts outside the CDR3, the full variable domain is GAGVSQSPSNKVTEKGKDVELRCDPISGHTALYWYRQSLGQGLEFLIYFQGNSAPDKSGLPSDRFSAERTGGSVSTLTIQRTQQEDSAVYLCASSGGAQDTQYFGPGTRLTVL.

The sample holds many counts of this clonotype. V is TRBV7-2 and J is TRBJ1-4, with D uncertain. CDR1 SGHTA and CDR2 FQGNSA come from the germline V gene. Trimming shortened V by 1 base and J by 6 bases, and 6 bases separated the two germline ends. This CDR3 is 13 amino acids long. CDR3 coding DNA: TGTGCCAGCAGCTTAGGCTTCGATGAAAAACTGTTTTTT. Residues: CASSLGFDEKLFF.

This clonotype showed up many times. The rearrangement links TRBV5-6 to TRBJ1-5, with unresolved D. V was trimmed by 1 base and J by 6 bases, leaving 11 bases between them. CDR3 size: 14 residues. Germline V gene data show CDR1 as SGHDT and CDR2 as YYEEEE. The CDR3: CASSLRFSGQPQHF. The CDR3 DNA sequence: TGTGCCAGCAGCTTGCGGTTCTCAGGTCAGCCCCAGCATTTT.

This clonotype is classed as medium-sized. The chain links TRBV29-1 to TRBJ2-7; 10 bases are shared with TRBD1. The ends lost 0 bases at V and 2 bases at J; junction bases unmatched: 4. In germline, CDR1 is SQVTM, CDR2 ANQGSEA. This CDR3 comprises 15 residues. In nucleotides, the CDR3 is TGCAGCGTTGAAGATCCGACAGGGGGCCCCTACGAGCAGTACTTC. It encodes CSVEDPTGGPYEQYF.

This chain connects TRBV20-1 to TRBJ2-7; no clear D. V lost 5 bases to trimming and J lost 3 bases, with 8 bases between them. The CDR3 totals 11 residues. Per germline, CDR1 DFQATT and CDR2 SNEGSKA (reference sequence). The CDR3 DNA is TGCAGTGCTGCCTGGAACTACGAGCAGTACTTC. It translates to CSAAWNYEQYF.

This clonotype has a count of ten or more. V gene TRBV20-1 combines with J gene TRBJ2-1; 9 nucleotides line up with TRBD1. V shed 3 bases and J 9 bases; nucleotides not matched to a gene: 15. This CDR3 comprises 16 residues. Germline assignment: CDR1 DFQATT and CDR2 SNEGSKA (reference sequence). The DNA for the CDR3 is TGCAGTGCTAGGAGGGGGACAGGGAGGCGGTTAGGTGAGCAGTTCTTC. It codes for CSARRGTGRRLGEQFF.

The chain joins TRBV6-1 to TRBJ2-1, with a tentative D call TRBD1 (6 bases). The CDR3 extends over 13 amino acids. The V gene lost 6 bases and the J gene lost 4 bases, with 10 bases spanning the gap. CDR1 is MNHNS, CDR2 SASEGT, per germline. The DNA for the CDR3 is TGTGCCAGCAGGGACAGCGTTTACAATGAGCAGTTCTTC. Its translation: CASRDSVYNEQFF.

This clonotype was counted ten times or more. The chain employs TRBV3-1 and TRBJ2-7; D is unclear. The CDR3 extends over 12 amino acids. With 1 base removed from V and 2 bases from J, the gap between germline ends came to 3 bases. Germline CDR1 is LGHDT and CDR2 is YNNKEL (reference sequence). DNA of the CDR3: TGTGCCAGCAGCCAAGGAGCCTACGAGCAGTACTTC. This gives the protein CASSQGAYEQYF.

This chain joins TRBV14 and TRBJ2-1; D gene uncertain. The CDR3 is made up of 14 amino acids. Germline V gives CDR1 SGHDN, CDR2 FVKESK. Trimming cost V 7 bases and J 0 bases, with 10 bases left between them. CDR3 protein: CASTADSSYNEQFF. CDR3 bases: TGTGCCAGCACTGCTGATAGCTCCTACAATGAGCAGTTCTTC.

This clonotype was seen ten or more times. The rearrangement links TRBV6-6 to TRBJ1-4, with D maybe TRBD1 (5 bases). The germline gives CDR1 MNHNY, CDR2 SVGAGI (reference sequence). V was pared by 2 bases and J by 7 bases, with 14 bases between. The CDR3 has 15 amino acids. The CDR3 DNA is TGTGCCAGCAGTTACCGGGGGGAGGGAAGTGAAAAACTGTTTTTT. This encodes CASSYRGEGSEKLFF.

This clonotype was seen many times. The rearrangement uses TRBV6-5 and TRBJ2-4; TRBD2 agrees at 14 bases. Germline-derived CDR1 and CDR2 are MNHEY and SVGAGI. V trimming: 8 bases; J trimming: 2 bases; junction bases outside the gene matches: 11. The CDR3 runs 18 residues. This CDR3 is CASGPTSGGAVSKNIQYF. CDR3 coding DNA: TGTGCCAGCGGCCCGACTAGCGGGGGGGCCGTGTCCAAAAACATTCAGTACTTC.

There are many counts of this clonotype. This rearrangement joins TRBV13 to TRBJ1-1; 8 nucleotides match TRBD1. The CDR3 runs 15 residues. Losses at the gene ends were 7 bases for V and 5 bases for J; bases not matched to a gene: 12. CDR1 and CDR2 (germline): PRHDT, FYEKMQ (reference sequence). CDR3 region: CASTIRGRVGTEAFF. CDR3 coding DNA: TGTGCCAGCACCATCAGGGGGCGCGTTGGAACTGAAGCTTTCTTT.

This clonotype was counted at least ten times. The chain has TRBV4-2 and TRBJ2-7; D possibly corresponds to TRBD2 (5 bases). This CDR3 comprises 15 residues. Trimming took off 2 bases at V and 0 bases at J, with 11 bases between the two ends. Germline assignment: CDR1 LGHNA and CDR2 YNFKEQ. Here the CDR3 reads CASSQRNGISYEQYF. DNA of the CDR3: TGTGCCAGCAGCCAAAGGAACGGGATCTCCTACGAGCAGTACTTC.

This rearrangement joins TRBV27 to TRBJ1-1; no clear D. Trimming stripped 5 bases from V and 1 base from J, with 17 bases between. CDR3 length: 16 amino acids. Per the germline V gene, CDR1 is MNHEY and CDR2 is SMNVEV (reference sequence). In nucleotides, the CDR3 is TGTGCCAGCAGTCGACGTGGCCTGGCGGAGAACACTGAAGCTTTCTTT. Protein sequence: CASSRRGLAENTEAFF.

This clonotype was detected only a few times. The genes are TRBV19 and TRBJ2-1; 7 bases line up with TRBD2. The V segment lost 5 bases and the J segment 7 bases; nucleotides outside the gene matches: 11. The length of the CDR3 is 15 residues. Germline V lookup: CDR1 LNHDA, CDR2 SQIVND (reference sequence). CDR3 amino acids: CASSLMAGVGNEQFF. In DNA, the CDR3 is TGTGCCAGTAGTCTGATGGCGGGAGTCGGGAATGAGCAGTTCTTC. The whole variable domain, remainder taken from reference TRBV19 and TRBJ2-1, is DGGITQSPKYLFRKEGQNVTLSCEQNLNHDAMYWYRQDPGQGLRLIYYSQIVNDFQKGDIAEGYSVSREKKESFPLTVTSAQKNPTAFYLCASSLMAGVGNEQFFGPGTRLTVL.

This clonotype was seen many times. The V gene is TRBV6-5, the J gene TRBJ1-1, with D unresolved. The V gene's germline CDR1 is MNHEY and CDR2 SVGAGI. V shed 4 bases and J shed 1 base, with 7 bases lying between them. The CDR3 covers 13 residues. CDR3 in DNA: TGTGCCAGCAGTTGGAACACGAACACTGAAGCTTTCTTT. It is translated as CASSWNTNTEAFF.

This clonotype was seen repeatedly, ten times or more. The rearrangement links TRBV7-3 to TRBJ2-3; 8 bases agree with TRBD2. This CDR3 contains 16 residues. V was clipped by 1 base and J by 3 bases; unmatched bases: 6. Germline V CDR1 and CDR2: SGHTA, FQGTGA. The CDR3 DNA follows: TGTGCCAGCAGCTTAATAACGGGAGGGGTGACAGATACGCAGTATTTT. It codes for CASSLITGGVTDTQYF.

This clonotype was detected many times. The V and J genes are TRBV5-6 and TRBJ2-2; D might be TRBD2 (5 bases). Germline-derived CDR1 and CDR2 are SGHDT and YYEEEE. Trimming left V 7 bases short and J 4 bases short, with 17 bases between. The CDR3 is 15 amino acids. This CDR3 is CASRSFRRGTGELFF. The CDR3 nucleotides are TGTGCCAGCCGTTCCTTTCGCCGGGGCACCGGGGAGCTGTTTTTT.

Only a few counts were recorded for this clonotype. The chain uses TRBV14 and TRBJ1-1, with D perhaps TRBD1 (5 bases). Trimming removed 4 bases at V and 4 bases at J, with 10 bases between. Per the germline V gene, CDR1 is SGHDN and CDR2 is FVKESK. The CDR3 loop spans 13 amino acids. CDR3 DNA sequence: TGTGCCAGCAGCCTGGGACCTGGCACTGAAGCTTTCTTT. This translates into CASSLGPGTEAFF.

This clonotype was detected ten times or more. The V gene is TRBV7-9, the J gene TRBJ2-3; D not certain. The germline CDR1 and CDR2 sequences are SEHNR and FQNEAQ (reference sequence). Trimming left V 2 bases short and J 7 bases short, with 10 bases between. The CDR3 consists of 13 residues. DNA of the CDR3: TGTGCCAGCAGCTTAATCTTCGTCAATACGCAGTATTTT. Its protein is CASSLIFVNTQYF.

The DNA for the CDR3 is TGCAGCGTTGACCTCCTCAACACAGGGTCCTACAATGAGCAGTTCTTC. It is translated as CSVDLLNTGSYNEQFF. V and J are TRBV29-1 and TRBJ2-1, with D possibly matching TRBD1 (6 bases). The CDR3 covers 16 residues. Trimming stripped 3 bases from V and 1 base from J, with 16 bases between. Per the germline V gene, CDR1 is SQVTM and CDR2 is ANQGSEA.

A note on this clonotype: This may be a read error, as it is one base from a much larger clone. The chain employs TRBV20-1 and TRBJ2-3; tentatively, D is TRBD1 (5 bases). The CDR3 loop spans 16 amino acids. Germline V gives CDR1 DFQATT, CDR2 SNEGSKA (reference sequence). The CDR3 DNA sequence: TGCAGTGCTAGTACCCTCTCCATACTGGGGCTAAATACGCTGTATTTT. Translation: CSASTLSILGLNTLYF.

This clonotype occurred a few times. V usage is TRBV18 and J usage is TRBJ2-7; D not certain. Germline CDR1 and CDR2: KGHSH and LQKENI. The length of the CDR3 is 16 residues. Trimming took 1 base from V and 0 from J, leaving 13 bases between them. In DNA form, the CDR3 reads TGTGCCAGCTCACCACAGGGATTCCTTAGCTCCTACGAGCAGTACTTC. It translates to CASSPQGFLSSYEQYF.

A few counts support this clonotype. This chain joins TRBV20-1 and TRBJ2-3, with TRBD1 as a possible D gene (5 bases). CDR1 and CDR2 (germline): DFQATT, SNEGSKA (reference sequence). Trimming shortened V by 6 bases and J by 3 bases, and 10 bases separated the two germline ends. The CDR3 runs 12 residues. Here the CDR3 reads CSAPQGTDTQYF. CDR3 DNA: TGCAGTGCGCCGCAGGGAACAGATACGCAGTATTTT.

The chain employs TRBV3-1 and TRBJ2-3; no clear D. The germline V gene has CDR1 LGHDT and CDR2 YNNKEL (reference sequence). The CDR3 extends over 11 amino acids. The V end was cut by 4 bases, the J end by 7 bases, with 6 bases between. The CDR3 sequence is CASSRQNTQYF. The DNA for the CDR3 is TGTGCCAGCAGCCGACAAAATACGCAGTATTTT.

This clonotype was recorded many times. This chain links TRBV12-3 or TRBV12-4 with TRBJ2-3; 7 nucleotides match TRBD1. The CDR3 runs to 13 residues. V dropped 9 bases and J dropped 4; count of bases not matched to a gene: 7. As DNA, the CDR3 is TGTGCCAGTCGACAGGGTACGGCAGATACGCAGTATTTT. It is translated as CASRQGTADTQYF.